This T cell receptor beta chain was recorded in a study of early T cells in non-severe SARS-CoV-2 infection. Overall study context: Sequenced material consisted of bulk RNA (from unsorted whole blood), and chains were unpaired.

Findings and caveats of the study: CD4 and private specificities were missed by VDJdb matching, which favored anti-spike CD8 responses.

Unique molecular identifiers tagged individual cDNA molecules. One entry per CDR3 protein results from TCRdb running MiXCR on the 5' RACE reads. This table holds roughly 50,000 distinct CDR3 sequences, approximately 8% found once. Trimming cost V 6 bases and J 5 bases; bases outside gene matches: 17. Germline V gene lookup returns CDR1 DFQATT and CDR2 SNEGSKA (reference sequence). The CDR3 contains 17 residues. This clonotype was observed a few times. Antigen specificity is unknown. The sample was whole blood. The source is an adult who was a healthcare worker with PCR-confirmed SARS-CoV-2 infection or an uninfected control (not recorded which). V usage is TRBV20-1 and J usage is TRBJ2-4, with 9 nucleotides matching TRBD2. CDR3 nucleotide sequence: TGCAGTGCCTTGGGGATAGCGGGAGTGGGAGGGGAAAACATTCAGTACTTC. This translates into CSALGIAGVGGENIQYF.